This T cell receptor (beta chain) is drawn from a study of blood T cell repertoires in COVID-19 (TCRdb year 2020). Regarding the research as a whole: Samples from collaborators originated in the United States, Italy and Spain and spanned both the acute and convalescent phases of COVID-19. Where HLA class I and class II types were available, the types were taken from metadata supplied by the sample provider, not from assay-based typing. The repertoires were released in a freely available public database meant as a resource for research on the immune response to SARS-CoV-2. Nearly every sample came with metadata listing a de-identified subject ID, COVID-19 status, age in years and sex. The samples were drawn from two sources: the first 160 participants of the ongoing ImmuneRACE study, and over 1,000 subjects contributed by 6 global collaborators. The dataset comprised deeply sampled blood TCRbeta repertoires from subjects exposed to, actively infected with, or recovered from COVID-19. The material from the prospective study consisted of cDNA or gDNA derived from T cells, B-cell-depleted T cells, or PBMCs. General findings and caveats noted by the study authors: Clinical and demographic metadata were provided uncurated, with the amount varying by source and participant.

The collaborating institutions used their own protocols to collect whole blood in K2EDTA tubes. For TCRbeta analysis, collaborators shipped samples in one of three forms: frozen whole blood, isolated PBMCs, or DNA extracted from either of those sample types. Measured from the cysteine to the phenylalanine, the CDR3 is 13 residues long. Solely the CDR3 DNA is kept, with 39 bases framed from the first base. Per the germline V gene, SQVTM is the CDR1 and ANQGSEA is the CDR2. V loses 7 bases at its end and J loses 5 bases; junction bases beyond the gene matches: 10. TCRbeta CDR3 regions were amplified from genomic DNA by means of the immunoSEQ Assay, a bias-controlled multiplex PCR. As for the authors' bioinformatics: The number of nucleated cells in each sample was estimated from the amplification of reference gene primers within the assay. Sequence reads were collapsed and filtered to measure the absolute abundance of every unique TCRbeta CDR3 rearrangement. For each sample, productive Simpson clonality was calculated as the square root of Simpson's diversity index over productive rearrangements. The clones in this table, taken by TCRdb from immuneACCESS, are in-frame only. Not every clone is retained; where verified, under half of the shortfall comes from an unresolved V gene, and the cause of the rest is unknown. V and J calls and clone size are copied from that table; D and trimming were computed from the DNA. Here the sample has around 200,000 clones; about 88% occur a single time. Clones ranked in the top ten supply 2.7% of the sample.

On this clone: This receptor's antigen is unknown. No much larger clone is present one base from it, and per-base qualities are unavailable.

This chain is built from TRBV29-1 and TRBJ1-1; TRBD1 aligns with 7 central bases. The specimen sequenced was peripheral blood. The clonotype originates from a man in his forties with active or convalescent COVID-19. This receptor has the CDR3 CSASDRSLTEAFF. The bases are TGCAGCGCCTCGGACAGGTCTTTAACTGAAGCTTTCTTT. Reference TRBV29-1 and TRBJ1-1 proteins supply the regions before and after the CDR3; the full variable domain is: SAVISQKPSRDICQRGTSLTIQCQVDSQVTMMFWYRQQPGQSLTLIATANQGSEATYESGFVIDKFPISRPNLTFSTLTVSNMSPEDSSIYLCSASDRSLTEAFFGQGTRLTVV.